Following are 21 T cell receptor beta chains from one sample sequenced in a study of blood T cell repertoires in COVID-19 (dated by TCRdb to about 2020). Receptors were amplified or captured by the immunoSEQ multiplex PCR assay. TCRdb provides this immuneACCESS table in a form limited to in-frame rearrangements. Some clones are lacking; in checked studies, under half of them reflect an unresolved V gene, and why the rest are absent is not known. Counted in this sample were 25,000 to 35,000 clones; about 90% of them appeared once. The ten largest account for under 2.5% of the sample. The sample was peripheral blood. The source is a man in his fifties or sixties with active COVID-19.

In this sample, this clone turned up once. Other DNA sequences within the sample encode an identical CDR3. This chain connects TRBV3-1 (or the pseudogene TRBV3-2) to TRBJ1-3; tentative D call: TRBD1 (6 bases). The V and J ends lost 4 bases and 2 bases respectively, with 12 bases between them. This CDR3 comprises 15 residues. Germline CDR1 LGHDT, CDR2 YNNKEL (reference sequence). The CDR3 nucleotides are TGTGCCAGCAGCCCCCAGGGGAACCCTGGAAACACCATATATTTT. Translated, it gives CASSPQGNPGNTIYF.

The chain has TRBV2 and TRBJ2-5; D call uncertain. CDR1 and CDR2 from the germline V gene are SNHLY and FYNNEI. V was cut by 6 bases and J by 5 bases, with 19 bases left in between. CDR3 length equals 15 residues. Here the CDR3 DNA reads TGTGCCAGCAGCCCTTCGGCAGGTCGGTGGGAGACCCAGTACTTC. This codes for CASSPSAGRWETQYF. The full variable domain, with the rest looked up from reference TRBV2 and TRBJ2-5, is EPEVTQTPSHQVTQMGQEVILRCVPISNHLYFYWYRQILGQKVEFLVSFYNNEISEKSEIFDDQFSVERPDGSNFTLKIRSTKLEDSAMYFCASSPSAGRWETQYFGPGTRLLVL.

This clone was counted between two and nine times. The J gene is TRBJ1-5, the V gene TRBV5-5; 7 nucleotides agree with TRBD1. With 4 bases clipped from V and 1 base from J, the junction kept 5 bases outside the gene matches. The germline gives CDR1 SGHKS, CDR2 YYEKEE (reference sequence). The CDR3 totals 15 residues. The CDR3 DNA reads as TGTGCCAGCAGCCTGACAGGGAGGAGCAATCAGCCCCAGCATTTT. Residues: CASSLTGRSNQPQHF.

V is TRBV13 and J is TRBJ2-3; 8 bases align to TRBD2. J was trimmed by 4 bases and V by 8 bases; bases with no gene match: 14. Per the germline V gene, CDR1 is PRHDT and CDR2 is FYEKMQ (reference sequence). The length of the CDR3 is 16 residues. CDR3 nucleotides: TGTGCCAGCGCGTTCTCAGCGGGAGTACCCCCAGATACGCAGTATTTT. Translation gives CASAFSAGVPPDTQYF.

The rearrangement uses TRBV6-5 and TRBJ1-6; possibly TRBD1 for D (5 bases). CDR1 and CDR2 from the germline V gene are MNHEY and SVGAGI. CDR3 length equals 16 residues. Trimming left V 2 bases short and J 0 bases short, with 8 bases between. The CDR3 sequence: CASSYLRGSYNSPLHF. The CDR3 DNA follows: TGTGCCAGCAGTTACCTAAGGGGCTCCTATAATTCACCCCTCCACTTT.

The V and J genes are TRBV7-9 and TRBJ2-7; TRBD1 matches at 7 bases. This CDR3 is 16 amino acids long. The V gene end was trimmed by 7 bases and the J gene end by 2 bases; junction bases not matched to a gene: 14. Germline CDR1 SEHNR, CDR2 FQNEAQ (reference sequence). The CDR3 region has the DNA TGTGCCAGCACCCTCCTCGGGACAGAATCCGCCTACGAGCAGTACTTC. Its translation: CASTLLGTESAYEQYF.

The rearrangement links TRBV28 to TRBJ2-3; D uncertain. CDR1 and CDR2 from the germline V gene are MDHEN and SYDVKM. Trimming removed 4 bases at V and 0 bases at J, with 14 bases between. There are 16 residues in the CDR3. CDR3 nucleotide sequence: TGTGCCAGCAGTTCTGGAAAGCGTTCTAGCACAGATACGCAGTATTTT. This codes for CASSSGKRSSTDTQYF.

The chain uses TRBV4-1 and TRBJ2-7; D gene ambiguous. Deletions cut 4 bases from V and 2 bases from J, with 12 bases between. Germline V gives CDR1 MGHRA, CDR2 YSYEKL. The CDR3 is 14 residues long. DNA of the CDR3: TGCGCCAGCAGCCCCCCTCGCAGTCCCTACGAGCAGTACTTC. Translation gives CASSPPRSPYEQYF.

V and J are TRBV5-1 and TRBJ1-2, with TRBD1 matching 8 bases. The CDR3 has 13 residues. The V gene end was trimmed by 4 bases and the J gene end by 7 bases; junction bases not matched to a gene: 6. The germline gives CDR1 SGHRS, CDR2 YFSETQ. CDR3 in DNA: TGCGCCAGCAGCCCACAGGGGGACAGTGGCTACACCTTC. It translates to CASSPQGDSGYTF.

In its sample, this clone was seen once. The chain has TRBV9 and TRBJ1-1, with a weak D call TRBD1 (5 bases). Germline CDR1 is SGDLS and CDR2 is YYNGEE. Trimming left V 3 bases short and J 7 bases short, with 13 bases between. The CDR3 length is 13 residues. The CDR3 DNA reads as TGTGCCAGCAGCGCTCAGACAGAGAATGAAGCTTTCTTT. This translates into CASSAQTENEAFF.

V usage is TRBV9 and J usage is TRBJ2-3, with 13 nucleotides matching TRBD2. Germline assignment: CDR1 SGDLS and CDR2 YYNGEE. J gave up 6 bases and V 3 bases, and 10 bases lay outside the gene matches. The CDR3 is 17 residues long. The CDR3 loop is CASSEALLAGGRDTQYF. The CDR3 region has the DNA TGTGCCAGCAGCGAGGCCCTACTAGCGGGGGGGCGGGATACGCAGTATTTT.

The V gene is TRBV5-4, the J gene TRBJ2-3, with 7 bases fitting TRBD2. The CDR3 contains 13 residues. Germline-derived CDR1 and CDR2 are SGHNT and YYREEE (reference sequence). With 3 bases clipped from V and 3 bases from J, the junction kept 1 base outside the gene matches. Written as DNA, the CDR3 is TGTGCCAGCAGCTGGGAGGGGACAGATACGCAGTATTTT. It yields the protein CASSWEGTDTQYF.

About this clone: The junction departs from the called germline gene at one end, perhaps through a read error. The chain has TRBV6-1 and TRBJ2-3, with 7 bases fitting TRBD2. In germline, CDR1 is MNHNS, CDR2 SASEGT. The CDR3 totals 12 residues. This CDR3 is CASREGGGTQYF. The CDR3, as DNA: TGTGCCAGCAGAGAAGGCGGGGGTACGCAGTATTTT.

The J gene is TRBJ2-7, the V gene TRBV28, with a possible D match to TRBD2 (6 bases). V gave up 4 bases and J gave up 3 bases, with 10 bases separating them. CDR1 is MDHEN, CDR2 SYDVKM, per germline. The CDR3 is 13 residues long. In nucleotides, the CDR3 is TGTGCCAGCAGTTCTAGCGCCCGCTACGAGCAGTACTTC. It translates to CASSSSARYEQYF.

This sequence joins TRBV13 and TRBJ2-7; 12 nucleotides agree with TRBD1. Germline CDR1 is PRHDT and CDR2 is FYEKMQ (reference sequence). The CDR3 has 16 amino acids. The V gene end was trimmed by 3 bases and the J gene end by 5 bases; junction bases not matched to a gene: 8. CDR3 residues: CASSLGAGTGGHEQYF. Here the CDR3 DNA reads TGTGCCAGCAGCTTGGGGGCCGGGACAGGGGGCCACGAGCAGTACTTC.

The rearrangement joins TRBV5-5 to TRBJ2-7, with TRBD1 as a possible D gene (5 bases). The ends were cut back, 0 bases at V and 4 bases at J, with 14 bases in the middle. Germline V gene sequence: CDR1 SGHKS, CDR2 YYEKEE (reference sequence). The CDR3 sequence is 15 residues long. CDR3 DNA: TGTGCCAGCAGCTTGGTTAAGGGGCTCACTTACGAGCAGTACTTC. Translation: CASSLVKGLTYEQYF.

J is TRBJ2-1 and V is TRBV7-2, with 9 bases aligning to TRBD2. Per the germline V gene, CDR1 is SGHTA and CDR2 is FQGNSA. The CDR3 covers 15 residues. V was clipped by 5 bases and J by 4 bases; unmatched bases: 6. Here the CDR3 reads CASSKTSGVYNEQFF. The CDR3 coding sequence is TGTGCCAGCAGCAAGACTAGCGGAGTTTACAATGAGCAGTTCTTC.

The rearrangement joins TRBV6-5 to TRBJ2-1; perhaps TRBD2 as D (5 bases). CDR1 and CDR2 from the germline V gene are MNHEY and SVGAGI. The CDR3 is made up of 14 amino acids. V was trimmed by 0 bases and J by 5 bases, leaving 8 bases between them. In DNA form, the CDR3 reads TGTGCCAGCAGTTACTCGAGCGGTAACAATGAGCAGTTCTTC. Its protein product is CASSYSSGNNEQFF.

This chain connects TRBV30 to TRBJ1-1; D remains unclear. V was clipped by 3 bases and J by 3 bases, with 11 bases between them. Per the germline V gene, CDR1 is GTSNPN and CDR2 is SVGIG (reference sequence). The CDR3 is 13 amino acids. The CDR3 sequence is CAWSVGVDTEAFF. CDR3 DNA sequence: TGTGCCTGGAGCGTCGGGGTCGACACTGAAGCTTTCTTT.

The rearrangement uses TRBV2 and TRBJ1-5; TRBD1 aligns across 9 bases. CDR3 length equals 17 residues. Germline V gene lookup returns CDR1 SNHLY and CDR2 FYNNEI. V shed 3 bases, J shed 4 bases, and the junction held 10 bases outside the gene matches. Here the CDR3 DNA reads TGTGCCAGCAGTGAGATGTCGGGACAGGGCCTAAATCAGCCCCAGCATTTT. Its translation is CASSEMSGQGLNQPQHF. Complete variable domain (other parts from reference TRBV2 and TRBJ1-5): EPEVTQTPSHQVTQMGQEVILRCVPISNHLYFYWYRQILGQKVEFLVSFYNNEISEKSEIFDDQFSVERPDGSNFTLKIRSTKLEDSAMYFCASSEMSGQGLNQPQHFGDGTRLSIL.

The chain couples TRBV6-5 to TRBJ1-6; a possible D gene is TRBD1 (5 bases). This CDR3 has 14 amino acids. V was shortened by 7 bases and J by 8 bases, with 15 bases between the two germline ends. CDR1 MNHEY and CDR2 SVGAGI come from the germline V gene. CDR3 sequence (DNA): TGTGCCAGCATCGCGGATCGACAGCATTCACCCCTCCACTTT. Protein sequence: CASIADRQHSPLHF.